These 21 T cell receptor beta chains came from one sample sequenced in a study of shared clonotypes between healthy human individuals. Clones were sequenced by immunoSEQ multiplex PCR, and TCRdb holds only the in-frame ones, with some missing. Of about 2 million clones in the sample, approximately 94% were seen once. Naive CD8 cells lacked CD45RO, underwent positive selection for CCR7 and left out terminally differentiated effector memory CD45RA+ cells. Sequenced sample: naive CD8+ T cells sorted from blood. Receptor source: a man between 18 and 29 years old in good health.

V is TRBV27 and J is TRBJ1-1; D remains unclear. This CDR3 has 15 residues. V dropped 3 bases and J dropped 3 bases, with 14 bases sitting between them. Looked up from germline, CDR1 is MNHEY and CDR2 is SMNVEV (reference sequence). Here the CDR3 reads CASSFGRGMDTEAFF. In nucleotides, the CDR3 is TGTGCCAGCAGTTTCGGAAGAGGCATGGACACTGAAGCTTTCTTT.

CDR3 protein: CASSPRTASGEQFF. Written as DNA, the CDR3 is TGCGCCAGCAGCCCACGGACAGCCTCAGGTGAGCAGTTCTTC. The genes are TRBV4-3 and TRBJ2-1, with a weak D call TRBD1 (6 bases). CDR1 is LGHNA, CDR2 YSLEER, per germline. V was clipped by 4 bases and J by 9 bases, with 16 bases between them. This CDR3 comprises 14 residues.

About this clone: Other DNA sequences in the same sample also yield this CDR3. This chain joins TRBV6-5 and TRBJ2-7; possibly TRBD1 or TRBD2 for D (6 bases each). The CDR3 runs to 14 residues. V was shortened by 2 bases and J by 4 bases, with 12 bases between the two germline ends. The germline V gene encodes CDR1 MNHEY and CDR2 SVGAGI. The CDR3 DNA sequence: TGTGCCAGCAGTTACGGCAGGGGAGGTTACGAGCAGTACTTC. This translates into CASSYGRGGYEQYF.

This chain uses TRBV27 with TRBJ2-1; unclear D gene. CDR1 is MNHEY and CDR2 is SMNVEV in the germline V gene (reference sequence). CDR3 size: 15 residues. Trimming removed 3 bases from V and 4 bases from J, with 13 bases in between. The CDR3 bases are TGTGCCAGCAGTTTGGGTCAGACCGGATACAATGAGCAGTTCTTC. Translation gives CASSLGQTGYNEQFF.

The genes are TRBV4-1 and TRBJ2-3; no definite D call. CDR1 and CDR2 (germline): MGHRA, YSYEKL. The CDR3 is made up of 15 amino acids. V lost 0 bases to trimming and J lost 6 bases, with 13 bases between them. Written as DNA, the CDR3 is TGCGCCAGCAGCCAAGAATCCAGCACGTGGGATACGCAGTATTTT. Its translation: CASSQESSTWDTQYF.

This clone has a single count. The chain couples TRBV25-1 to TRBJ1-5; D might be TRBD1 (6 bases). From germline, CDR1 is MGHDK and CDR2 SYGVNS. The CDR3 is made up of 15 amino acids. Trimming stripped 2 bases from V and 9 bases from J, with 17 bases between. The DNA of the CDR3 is TGTGCCAGCAGTGAAAAACAGGGAATCCTCTCGCCCCAGCATTTT. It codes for CASSEKQGILSPQHF.

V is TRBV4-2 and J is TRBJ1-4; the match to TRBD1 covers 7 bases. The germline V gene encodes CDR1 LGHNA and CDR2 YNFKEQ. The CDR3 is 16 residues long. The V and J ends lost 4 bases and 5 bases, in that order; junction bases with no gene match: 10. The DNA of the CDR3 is TGTGCCAGCAGCCCAGGTGGGACAGCCCTGAATGAAAAACTGTTTTTT. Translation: CASSPGGTALNEKLFF.

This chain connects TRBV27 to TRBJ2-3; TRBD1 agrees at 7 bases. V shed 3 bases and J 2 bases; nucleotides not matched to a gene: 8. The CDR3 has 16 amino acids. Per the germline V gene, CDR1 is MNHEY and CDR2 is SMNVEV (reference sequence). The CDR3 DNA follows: TGTGCCAGCAGTTTCCTGACAGGGCCCTACACAGATACGCAGTATTTT. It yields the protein CASSFLTGPYTDTQYF.

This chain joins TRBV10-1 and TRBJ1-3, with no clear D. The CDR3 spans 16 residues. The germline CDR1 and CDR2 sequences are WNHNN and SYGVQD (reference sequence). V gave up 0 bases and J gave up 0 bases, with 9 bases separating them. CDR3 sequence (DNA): TGCGCCAGCAGTGAGTCGCAGGAGTCCTCTGGAAACACCATATATTTT. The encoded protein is CASSESQESSGNTIYF.

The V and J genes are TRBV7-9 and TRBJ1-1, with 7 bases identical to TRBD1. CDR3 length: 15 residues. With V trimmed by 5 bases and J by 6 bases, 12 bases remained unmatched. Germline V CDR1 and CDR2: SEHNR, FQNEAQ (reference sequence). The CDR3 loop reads CASSPRTGPESEAFF. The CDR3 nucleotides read TGTGCCAGCAGCCCCCGGACAGGTCCGGAGTCTGAAGCTTTCTTT.

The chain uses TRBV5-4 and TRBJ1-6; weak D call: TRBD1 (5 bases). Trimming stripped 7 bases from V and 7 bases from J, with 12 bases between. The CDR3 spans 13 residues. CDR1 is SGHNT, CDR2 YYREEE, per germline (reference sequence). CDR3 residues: CASSDSGNSPLHF. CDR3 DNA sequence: TGTGCCAGCTCCGACAGTGGCAATTCACCCCTCCACTTT.

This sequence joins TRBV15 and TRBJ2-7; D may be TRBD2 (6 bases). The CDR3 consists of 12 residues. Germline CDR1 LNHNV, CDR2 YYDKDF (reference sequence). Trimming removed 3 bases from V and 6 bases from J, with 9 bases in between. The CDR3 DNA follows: TGTGCCACCAGCAGTGGGGAGGTCGAGCAGTACTTC. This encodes CATSSGEVEQYF. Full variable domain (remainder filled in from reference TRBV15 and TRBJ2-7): DAMVIQNPRYQVTQFGKPVTLSCSQTLNHNVMYWYQQKSSQAPKLLFHYYDKDFNNEADTPDNFQSRRPNTSFCFLDIRSPGLGDTAMYLCATSSGEVEQYFGPGTRLTVT.

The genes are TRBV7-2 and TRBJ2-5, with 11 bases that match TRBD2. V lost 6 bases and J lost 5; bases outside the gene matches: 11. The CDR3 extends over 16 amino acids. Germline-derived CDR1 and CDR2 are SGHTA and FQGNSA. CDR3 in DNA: TGTGCCAGCAGGAAACTAGCGGGAGCCGAGTGGGAGACCCAGTACTTC. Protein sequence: CASRKLAGAEWETQYF.

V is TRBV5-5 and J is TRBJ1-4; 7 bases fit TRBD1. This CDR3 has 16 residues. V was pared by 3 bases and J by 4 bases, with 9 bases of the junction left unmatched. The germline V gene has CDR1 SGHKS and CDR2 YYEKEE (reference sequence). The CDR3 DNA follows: TGTGCCAGCAGCTCGACCGGGACAGAGTATAATGAAAAACTGTTTTTT. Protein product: CASSSTGTEYNEKLFF. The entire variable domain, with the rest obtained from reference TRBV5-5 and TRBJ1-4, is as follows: DAGVTQSPTHLIKTRGQQVTLRCSPISGHKSVSWYQQVLGQGPQFIFQYYEKEERGRGNFPDRFSARQFPNYSSELNVNALLLGDSALYLCASSSTGTEYNEKLFFGSGTQLSVL.

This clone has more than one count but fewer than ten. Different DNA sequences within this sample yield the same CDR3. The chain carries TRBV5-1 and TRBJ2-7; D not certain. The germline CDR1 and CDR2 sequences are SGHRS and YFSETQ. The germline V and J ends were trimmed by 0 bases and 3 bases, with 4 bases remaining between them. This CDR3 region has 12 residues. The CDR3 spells CASSLGGYEQYF. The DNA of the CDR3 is TGCGCCAGCAGCTTGGGAGGCTACGAGCAGTACTTC.

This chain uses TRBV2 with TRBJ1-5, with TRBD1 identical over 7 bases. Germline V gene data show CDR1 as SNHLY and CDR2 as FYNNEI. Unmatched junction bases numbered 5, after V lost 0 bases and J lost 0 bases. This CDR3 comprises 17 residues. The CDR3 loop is CASSEADRAYSNQPQHF. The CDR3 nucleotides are TGTGCCAGCAGTGAAGCTGACAGGGCTTATAGCAATCAGCCCCAGCATTTT.

The CDR3 loop reads CAWSSWGPSSSYNEQFF. Written as DNA, the CDR3 is TGTGCCTGGAGTTCGTGGGGGCCGAGTAGCTCCTACAATGAGCAGTTCTTC. V gene TRBV30 combines with J gene TRBJ2-1; tentatively, D is TRBD1 (6 bases). This CDR3 region has 17 residues. Per germline, CDR1 GTSNPN and CDR2 SVGIG (reference sequence). V lost 2 bases, J lost 0 bases, and 17 bases lay in between.

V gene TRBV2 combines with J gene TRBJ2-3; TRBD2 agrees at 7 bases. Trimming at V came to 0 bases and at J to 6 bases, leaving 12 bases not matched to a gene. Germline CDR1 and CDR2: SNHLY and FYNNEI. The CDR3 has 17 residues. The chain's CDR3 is CASSEALGWEGADTQYF. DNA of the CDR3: TGTGCCAGCAGTGAAGCGCTTGGGTGGGAGGGCGCGGATACGCAGTATTTT.

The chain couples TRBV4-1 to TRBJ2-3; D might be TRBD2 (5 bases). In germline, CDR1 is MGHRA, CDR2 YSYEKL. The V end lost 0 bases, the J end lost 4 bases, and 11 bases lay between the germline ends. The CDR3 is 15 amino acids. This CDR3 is CASSQDSEGPDTQYF. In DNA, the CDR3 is TGCGCCAGCAGCCAAGACTCAGAGGGCCCAGATACGCAGTATTTT.

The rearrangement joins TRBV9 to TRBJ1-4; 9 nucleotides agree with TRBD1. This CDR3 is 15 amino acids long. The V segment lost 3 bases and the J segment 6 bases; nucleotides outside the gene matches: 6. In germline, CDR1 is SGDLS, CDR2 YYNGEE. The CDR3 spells CASSGGTGSDEKLFF. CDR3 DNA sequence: TGTGCCAGCAGCGGCGGGACAGGGAGCGATGAAAAACTGTTTTTT.

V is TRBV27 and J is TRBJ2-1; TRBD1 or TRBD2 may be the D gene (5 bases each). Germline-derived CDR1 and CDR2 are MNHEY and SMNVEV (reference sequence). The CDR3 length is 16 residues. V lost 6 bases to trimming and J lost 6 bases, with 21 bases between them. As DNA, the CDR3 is TGTGCCAGCAGCTCCAGGGACGTTAGCCACATCAATGAGCAGTTCTTC. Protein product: CASSSRDVSHINEQFF.